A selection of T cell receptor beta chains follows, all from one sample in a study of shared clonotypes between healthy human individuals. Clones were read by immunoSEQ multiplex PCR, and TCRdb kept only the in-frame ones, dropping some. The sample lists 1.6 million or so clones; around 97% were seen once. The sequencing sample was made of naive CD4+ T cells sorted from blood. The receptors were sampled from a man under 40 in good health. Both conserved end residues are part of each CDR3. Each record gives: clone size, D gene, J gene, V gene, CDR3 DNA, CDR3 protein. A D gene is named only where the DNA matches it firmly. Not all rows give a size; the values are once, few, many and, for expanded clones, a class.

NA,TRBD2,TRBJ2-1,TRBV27,TGTGCCAGCAGTCCGGGGGGACTAGCCCTTAACCTTGGCGATGAGCAGTTCTTC,CASSPGGLALNLGDEQFF
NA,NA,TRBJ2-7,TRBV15,TGTGCCACCAGCAGAGATGGGGGCGGCCTTGGCGAGCAGTACTTC,CATSRDGGGLGEQYF
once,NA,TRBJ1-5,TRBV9,TGTGCCAGCAGCGCCGGGGACACTAGCAATCAGCCCCAGCATTTT,CASSAGDTSNQPQHF
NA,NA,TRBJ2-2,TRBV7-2,TGTGCCAGCAGGGCTCTAAACACCGGGGAGCTGTTTTTT,CASRALNTGELFF
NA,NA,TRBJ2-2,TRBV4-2,TGTGCCAGCAGCCAAGATGCGGGGACCGGGGAGCTGTTTTTT,CASSQDAGTGELFF
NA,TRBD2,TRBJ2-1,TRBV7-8,TGTGCCAGCAGCCTTAGCGGGGGGAGCTCCTACAATGAGCAGTTCTTC,CASSLSGGSSYNEQFF
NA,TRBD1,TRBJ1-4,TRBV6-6,TGTGCCAGCAGTTACGACGGGACAGCTAATGAAAAACTGTTTTTT,CASSYDGTANEKLFF
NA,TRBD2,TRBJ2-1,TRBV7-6,TGTGCCAGCAGCTTAGAGGGACTAGCGGTTAGCTCCTACAATGAGCAGTTCTTC,CASSLEGLAVSSYNEQFF
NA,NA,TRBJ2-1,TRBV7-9,TGTGCCAGCAGCTTAGCCGTAGACGCAGCGTCCTACAATGAGCAGTTCTTC,CASSLAVDAASYNEQFF
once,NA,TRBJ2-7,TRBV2,TGTGCCAGCAGTGGGACCAACTACGAGCAGTACTTC,CASSGTNYEQYF
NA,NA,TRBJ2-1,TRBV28,TGTGCCAGCAGTTTAAATCTTGACAACAATGAGCAGTTCTTC,CASSLNLDNNEQFF
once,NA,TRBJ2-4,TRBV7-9,TGTGCCAGCAGCTTAGCGCTGGCAGGTTCGAACATTCAGTACTTC,CASSLALAGSNIQYF
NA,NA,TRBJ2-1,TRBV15,TGTGCCACCAGCAAATCCGTATCTAATTATGATCCCACCTACAATGAGCAGTTCTTC,CATSKSVSNYDPTYNEQFF
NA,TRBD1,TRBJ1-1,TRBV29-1,TGCAGCGTTAAGACAGGGAGCACTGAAGCTTTCTTT,CSVKTGSTEAFF
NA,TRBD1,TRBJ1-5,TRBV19,TGTGCCAGTACCGCGCGGCCGGGGGACAGGTTCAATCAGCCCCAGCATTTT,CASTARPGDRFNQPQHF
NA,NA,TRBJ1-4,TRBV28,TGTGCCAGCTGGTTGGGACTGAGGAATGAAAAACTGTTTTTT,CASWLGLRNEKLFF
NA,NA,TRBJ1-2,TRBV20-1,TGCAGTGCTAGGTGGGGCGTGGGCTACACCTTC,CSARWGVGYTF
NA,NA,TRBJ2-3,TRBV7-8,TGTGCCAGCAGCTCGTCTTACCCAGATACGCAGTATTTT,CASSSSYPDTQYF
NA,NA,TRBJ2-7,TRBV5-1,TGCGCCAGCGGAGGGGACAGCTCCTACGAGCAGTACTTC,CASGGDSSYEQYF
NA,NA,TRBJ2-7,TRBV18,TGTGCCAGCTCACTTGTACCATCCTACGAGCAGTACTTC,CASSLVPSYEQYF
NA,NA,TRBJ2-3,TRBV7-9,TGTGCCAGCAGCTCAACCGCAGGGGCAGATACGCAGTATTTT,CASSSTAGADTQYF
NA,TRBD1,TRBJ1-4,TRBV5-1,TGCGCCAGCAGCCGGGGACAGGGTGCAACTAATGAAAAACTGTTTTTT,CASSRGQGATNEKLFF
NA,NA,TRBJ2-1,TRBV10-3,TGTGCCATCAGTCTGGCCCAACGGAGCTCCTACAATGAGCAGTTCTTC,CAISLAQRSSYNEQFF
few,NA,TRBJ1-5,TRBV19,TGTGCCAGTAGTAGGGGGAATAGCAATCAGCCCCAGCATTTT,CASSRGNSNQPQHF
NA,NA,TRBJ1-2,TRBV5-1,TGCGCCAGCAGCTTGGTGGGGAGAACTAACTATGGCTACACCTTC,CASSLVGRTNYGYTF
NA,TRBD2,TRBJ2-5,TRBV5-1,TGCGCCAGCAGCTTGGACCTAGCGGAGGGACAAGAGACCCAGTACTTC,CASSLDLAEGQETQYF
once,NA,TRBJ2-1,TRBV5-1,TGCGCCAGCAGCCCACGGGAGCTGAGCTCCTACAATGAGCAGTTCTTC,CASSPRELSSYNEQFF
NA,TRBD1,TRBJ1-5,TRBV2,TGTGCCAGCGGACCCAGGGGGTCTAGCAATCAGCCCCAGCATTTT,CASGPRGSSNQPQHF